The 24 T cell receptor beta chains listed next were all sequenced from one sample in a study of cytomegalovirus exposure and HLA in healthy donors. Some clones are missing from TCRdb's copy, which holds only in-frame ones; the method was immunoSEQ multiplex PCR. This sample has some 150,000 clones; approximately 90% occur once, and the top ten carry just under 3%. Input material: PBMCs. Every receptor here comes from a man younger than 30 in good health and CMV-seronegative.

V gene TRBV11-2 combines with J gene TRBJ2-7; D uncertain. Per germline, CDR1 SGHAT and CDR2 FQNNGV. The ends were cut back, 5 bases at V and 3 bases at J, with 5 bases in the middle. CDR3 length: 11 amino acids. The CDR3 sequence is CASSLNYEQYV. In DNA, the CDR3 is TGTGCCAGCAGCCTTAACTACGAGCAGTACGTC.

In this sample, this clone turned up once. This chain uses TRBV7-6 with TRBJ2-7, with D maybe TRBD1 (6 bases). The length of the CDR3 is 14 residues. Trimming stripped 3 bases from V and 3 bases from J, with 12 bases between. Germline assignment: CDR1 SGHVS and CDR2 FNYEAQ. CDR3 DNA: TGTGCCAGCAGCTTCGGGACAACCCACTACGAGCAGTACTTC. Amino acid sequence: CASSFGTTHYEQYF.

DNA of the CDR3: TGTGCCAGCACCCCCCTAACCCGGGGTGGCTACACCTTC. Its protein is CASTPLTRGGYTF. This chain links TRBV6-5 with TRBJ1-2; D unresolved. The CDR3 covers 13 residues. Germline V gene data show CDR1 as MNHEY and CDR2 as SVGAGI. The germline V and J ends were trimmed by 7 bases and 7 bases, with 16 bases remaining between them.

This clone showed up many times. The CDR3 sequence is CASSPAQIGNQPQHF. The CDR3 nucleotides read TGTGCCAGCAGTCCCGCACAGATAGGCAATCAGCCCCAGCATTTT. The chain combines TRBV28 with TRBJ1-5; D uncertain. Germline-derived CDR1 and CDR2 are MDHEN and SYDVKM. V shed 5 bases and J shed 2 bases, with 13 bases lying between them. The CDR3 contains 15 residues.

This clone has just one count. This chain connects TRBV19 to TRBJ2-5; 7 positions match TRBD1. V trimming: 8 bases; J trimming: 4 bases; junction bases outside the gene matches: 7. CDR1 and CDR2 (germline): LNHDA, SQIVND (reference sequence). The length of the CDR3 is 13 residues. The CDR3 nucleotides read TGTGCCAGTGGGAATAGGGGGCGAGAGACCCAGTACTTC. Translation: CASGNRGRETQYF.

Here the CDR3 DNA reads TGTGCCAGCAGCGTAGTTCCAGGTAGAGATACGCAGTATTTT. This gives the protein CASSVVPGRDTQYF. The chain uses TRBV9 and TRBJ2-3; D remains ambiguous. Germline CDR1 and CDR2: SGDLS and YYNGEE. V lost 0 bases to trimming and J lost 5 bases, with 10 bases between them. The CDR3 is made up of 14 amino acids.

This clone was observed a few times. This chain uses TRBV28 with TRBJ2-1; tentative D call: TRBD2 (5 bases). CDR1 and CDR2 from the germline V gene are MDHEN and SYDVKM. V lost 5 bases and J 4 bases, leaving 21 bases between the germline ends. The CDR3 has 17 residues. CDR3 residues: CASSPPAGFGVYNEQFF. The CDR3 DNA sequence: TGTGCCAGCAGTCCCCCTGCGGGTTTTGGGGTTTACAATGAGCAGTTCTTC.

The chain has TRBV6-6 and TRBJ2-7, with D maybe TRBD2 (6 bases). The V gene lost 6 bases and the J gene lost 9 bases, with 18 bases spanning the gap. The germline V gene has CDR1 MNHNY and CDR2 SVGAGI (reference sequence). The CDR3 runs 13 residues. The CDR3 protein is CASRNGGPLGQYV. CDR3 nucleotides: TGTGCCAGCAGAAACGGGGGACCCCTCGGGCAGTACGTC.

The genes are TRBV7-2 and TRBJ1-3; no clear D gene. V was pared by 3 bases and J by 0 bases, with 12 bases between. This CDR3 region has 16 residues. Germline V CDR1 and CDR2: SGHTA, FQGNSA. DNA of the CDR3: TGTGCCAGCAGCTTCCAACAGAGCCCCTCTGGAAACACCATATATTTT. This translates into CASSFQQSPSGNTIYF.

The chain employs TRBV28 and TRBJ2-7; D possibly corresponds to TRBD2 (6 bases). Trimming took 5 bases from V and 3 from J, leaving 14 bases between them. This CDR3 has 14 amino acids. Germline lookup yields CDR1 MDHEN and CDR2 SYDVKM. CDR3 bases: TGTGCCAGCAGTAGTTCCGGGGGAAGCTACGAGCAGTACTTC. Translated, it gives CASSSSGGSYEQYF.

This clone was found a few times. The rearrangement links TRBV11-2 to TRBJ2-1; D remains ambiguous. Germline CDR1 reads SGHAT; CDR2 reads FQNNGV. V lost 3 bases and J 5 bases, leaving 8 bases between the germline ends. The CDR3 spans 13 residues. The CDR3 protein is CASSLTFDNEQFF. The CDR3 nucleotides are TGTGCCAGCAGCTTGACTTTCGACAATGAGCAGTTCTTC.

The chain joins TRBV27 to TRBJ1-1, with D hard to call. V was shortened by 3 bases and J by 4 bases, with 15 bases between the two germline ends. This CDR3 comprises 15 residues. Germline lookup yields CDR1 MNHEY and CDR2 SMNVEV (reference sequence). CDR3 in DNA: TGTGCCAGCAGTTTTGGGTTCGGACTAACCACTGAAGCTTTCTTT. It encodes CASSFGFGLTTEAFF.

The CDR3 bases are TGTGCCAGCAATACCGAGGTTGAAAAACTGTTTTTT. Amino acids: CASNTEVEKLFF. V usage is TRBV7-9 and J usage is TRBJ1-4; no firm D call. Trimming took off 7 bases at V and 7 bases at J, with 10 bases between the two ends. CDR1 and CDR2 from the germline V gene are SEHNR and FQNEAQ (reference sequence). The length of the CDR3 is 12 residues.

The chain has TRBV29-1 and TRBJ2-5; the D gene is possibly TRBD1 (6 bases). V shed 6 bases and J shed 2 bases, with 13 bases lying between them. From germline, CDR1 is SQVTM and CDR2 ANQGSEA. This CDR3 comprises 13 residues. CDR3 nucleotides: TGCAGCGTCCGACAGGTGTCACAAGAGACCCAGTACTTC. Its protein is CSVRQVSQETQYF.

The chain joins TRBV4-2 to TRBJ2-6; the match to TRBD1 covers 7 bases. J gave up 4 bases and V 0 bases, and 12 bases lay outside the gene matches. Germline loops: CDR1 LGHNA, CDR2 YNFKEQ. CDR3 length: 19 amino acids. CDR3 amino acids: CASSQDRTGYPSGANVLTF. The DNA for the CDR3 is TGTGCCAGCAGCCAAGATCGGACAGGCTACCCCTCCGGGGCCAACGTCCTGACTTTC.

In this sample, this clone turned up once. The genes are TRBV7-6 and TRBJ1-6; D unresolved. Germline V gene data show CDR1 as SGHVS and CDR2 as FNYEAQ. This CDR3 is built from 15 residues. Trimming left V 2 bases short and J 8 bases short, with 13 bases between. The CDR3 DNA reads as TGTGCCAGCAGCTTAACCGGGAAGGGCGATTCACCCCTCCACTTT. Protein sequence: CASSLTGKGDSPLHF.

This rearrangement joins TRBV27 to TRBJ2-5; 11 nucleotides agree with TRBD1. This CDR3 is 15 amino acids long. CDR1 and CDR2 (germline): MNHEY, SMNVEV (reference sequence). Trimming removed 5 bases from V and 5 bases from J; junction bases left unmatched: 7. CDR3 sequence: CASSPWTGGRETQYF. CDR3 DNA: TGTGCCAGCAGTCCATGGACAGGGGGCCGGGAGACCCAGTACTTC.

This clone occurred once. The genes are TRBV30 and TRBJ2-5; D uncertain. Between the trimmed V and J ends, which lost 0 bases and 5 bases, there was a span of 16 bases. The germline gives CDR1 GTSNPN, CDR2 SVGIG (reference sequence). The CDR3 contains 15 residues. The CDR3 spells CAWSVMRIWSETQYF. The CDR3 bases are TGTGCCTGGAGTGTAATGCGGATTTGGAGTGAGACCCAGTACTTC.

The V gene is TRBV10-3, the J gene TRBJ1-5; 10 bases fit TRBD1. The CDR3 sequence is 12 residues long. CDR1 is ENHRY, CDR2 SYGVKD, per germline. V lost 9 bases, J lost 7 bases, and 3 bases stayed unmatched. DNA for the CDR3: TGTGCCATAGGACAGGGGGAACAGCCCCAGCATTTT. Protein sequence: CAIGQGEQPQHF.

V is TRBV28 and J is TRBJ1-3, with TRBD1 as a possible D gene (6 bases). In germline, CDR1 is MDHEN, CDR2 SYDVKM. V lost 3 bases and J 0 bases, leaving 18 bases between the germline ends. The CDR3 spans 18 residues. The CDR3: CASSLAFGGDISGNTIYF. The CDR3 nucleotides are TGTGCCAGCAGTTTGGCCTTTGGGGGCGACATCTCTGGAAACACCATATATTTT.

The gene calls are TRBV5-6 and TRBJ2-7; tentative D call: TRBD1 (5 bases). This CDR3 spans 15 amino acids. CDR1 and CDR2 from the germline V gene are SGHDT and YYEEEE. The germline V and J ends were trimmed by 1 base and 2 bases, with 13 bases remaining between them. Here the CDR3 DNA reads TGTGCCAGCAGCTTGAGTCCAGCAGGGACCTACGAGCAGTACTTC. This codes for CASSLSPAGTYEQYF.

The V gene is TRBV28, the J gene TRBJ2-7, with a possible D match to TRBD2 (5 bases). Deletions cut 5 bases from V and 5 bases from J, with 22 bases between. Germline values: CDR1 MDHEN, CDR2 SYDVKM. This CDR3 is built from 16 residues. In DNA, the CDR3 is TGTGCCAGCAGTGGAGGAGAGGTGGCAGGTTTCCACGAGCAGTACTTC. Translating gives CASSGGEVAGFHEQYF. Using reference TRBV28 and TRBJ2-7 for the parts outside the CDR3, the full variable domain is DVKVTQSSRYLVKRTGEKVFLECVQDMDHENMFWYRQDPGLGLRLIYFSYDVKMKEKGDIPEGYSVSREKKERFSLILESASTNQTSMYLCASSGGEVAGFHEQYFGPGTRLTVT.

The genes are TRBV7-9 and TRBJ2-2; 9 nucleotides align to TRBD2. Germline values: CDR1 SEHNR, CDR2 FQNEAQ (reference sequence). Trimming removed 4 bases from V and 0 bases from J; junction bases left unmatched: 0. This CDR3 is 15 amino acids long. CDR3 protein: CASSSSGTNTGELFF. The CDR3 coding sequence is TGTGCCAGCAGCTCTAGCGGGACGAACACCGGGGAGCTGTTTTTT.

The gene calls are TRBV7-6 and TRBJ1-4; D gene unclear. This CDR3 has 15 residues. Trimming left V 1 base short and J 1 base short, with 7 bases between. The germline CDR1 and CDR2 sequences are SGHVS and FNYEAQ. The CDR3 DNA is TGTGCCAGCAGCTTAGGGGGAGGAACTAATGAAAAACTGTTTTTT. Its protein product is CASSLGGGTNEKLFF.